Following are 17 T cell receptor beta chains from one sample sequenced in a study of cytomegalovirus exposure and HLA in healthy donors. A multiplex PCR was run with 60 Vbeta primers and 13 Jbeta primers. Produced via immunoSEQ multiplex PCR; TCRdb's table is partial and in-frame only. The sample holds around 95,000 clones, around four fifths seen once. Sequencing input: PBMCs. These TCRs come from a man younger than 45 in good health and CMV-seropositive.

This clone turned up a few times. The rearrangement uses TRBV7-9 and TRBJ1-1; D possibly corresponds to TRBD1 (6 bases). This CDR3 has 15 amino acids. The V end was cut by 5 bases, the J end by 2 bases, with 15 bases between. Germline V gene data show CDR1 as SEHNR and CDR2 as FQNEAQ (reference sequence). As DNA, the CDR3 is TGTGCCAGCAGCCCTCAAGGCAGGGGCAACACTGAAGCTTTCTTT. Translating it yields CASSPQGRGNTEAFF.

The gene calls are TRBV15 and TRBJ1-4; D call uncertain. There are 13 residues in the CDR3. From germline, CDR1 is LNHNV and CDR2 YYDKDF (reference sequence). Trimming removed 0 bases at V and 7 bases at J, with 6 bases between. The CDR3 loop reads CATSRDEGEKLFF. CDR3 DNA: TGTGCCACCAGCAGAGATGAGGGTGAAAAACTGTTTTTT.

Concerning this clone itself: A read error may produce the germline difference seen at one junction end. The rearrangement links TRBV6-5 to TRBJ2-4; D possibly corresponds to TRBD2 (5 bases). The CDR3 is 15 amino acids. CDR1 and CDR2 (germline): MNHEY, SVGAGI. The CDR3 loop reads CASTPGGLAKNIRYF. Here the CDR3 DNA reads TGTGCCAGCACCCCCGGTGGGCTAGCCAAAAACATTCGGTACTTC.

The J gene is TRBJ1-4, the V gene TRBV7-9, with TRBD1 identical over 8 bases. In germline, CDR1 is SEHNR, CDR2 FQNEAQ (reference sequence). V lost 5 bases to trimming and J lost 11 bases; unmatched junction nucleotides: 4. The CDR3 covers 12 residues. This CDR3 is CASSEDRVKLFF. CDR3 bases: TGTGCCAGCAGCGAGGACAGGGTCAAACTGTTTTTT.

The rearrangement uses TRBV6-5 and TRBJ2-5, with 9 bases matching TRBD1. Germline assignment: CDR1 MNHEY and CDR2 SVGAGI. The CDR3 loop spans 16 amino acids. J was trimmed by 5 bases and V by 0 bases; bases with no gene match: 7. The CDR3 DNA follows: TGTGCCAGCAGTTACTCCACAGGGGGCGCGGAGGAGACCCAGTACTTC. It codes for CASSYSTGGAEETQYF.

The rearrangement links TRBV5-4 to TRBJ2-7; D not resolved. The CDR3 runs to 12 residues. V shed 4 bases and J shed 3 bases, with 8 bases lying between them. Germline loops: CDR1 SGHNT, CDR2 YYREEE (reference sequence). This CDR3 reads CASSLRGYEQYF. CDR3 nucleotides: TGTGCCAGCAGCCTGCGCGGCTACGAGCAGTACTTC. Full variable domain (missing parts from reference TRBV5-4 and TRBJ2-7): ETGVTQSPTHLIKTRGQQVTLRCSSQSGHNTVSWYQQALGQGPQFIFQYYREEENGRGNFPPRFSGLQFPNYSSELNVNALELDDSALYLCASSLRGYEQYFGPGTRLTVT.

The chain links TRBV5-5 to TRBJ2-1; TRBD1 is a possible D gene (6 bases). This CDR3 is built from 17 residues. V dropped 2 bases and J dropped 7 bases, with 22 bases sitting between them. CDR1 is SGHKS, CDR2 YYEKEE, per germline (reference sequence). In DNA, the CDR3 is TGTGCCAGCAGCTTACGACGTGGGGGCTATTTCGGAAATGAGCAGTTCTTC. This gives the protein CASSLRRGGYFGNEQFF.

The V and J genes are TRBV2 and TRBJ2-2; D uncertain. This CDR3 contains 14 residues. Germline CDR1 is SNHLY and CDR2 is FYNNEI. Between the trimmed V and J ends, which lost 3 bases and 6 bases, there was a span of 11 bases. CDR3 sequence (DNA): TGTGCCAGCAGTGATATGGGCAGTTCCGGGGAGCTGTTTTTT. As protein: CASSDMGSSGELFF.

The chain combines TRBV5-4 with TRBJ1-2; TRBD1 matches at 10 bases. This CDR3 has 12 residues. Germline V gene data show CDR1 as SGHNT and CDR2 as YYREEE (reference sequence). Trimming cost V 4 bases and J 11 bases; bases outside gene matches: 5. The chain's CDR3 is CASSVGQGVYTF. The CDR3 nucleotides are TGTGCCAGCAGCGTAGGACAGGGGGTGTACACCTTC.

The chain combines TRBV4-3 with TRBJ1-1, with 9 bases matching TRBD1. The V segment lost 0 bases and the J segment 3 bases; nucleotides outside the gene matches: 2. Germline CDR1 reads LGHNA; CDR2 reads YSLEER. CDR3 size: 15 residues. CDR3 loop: CASSQDRQGDTEAFF. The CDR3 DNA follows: TGCGCCAGCAGCCAAGATAGACAGGGGGACACTGAAGCTTTCTTT.

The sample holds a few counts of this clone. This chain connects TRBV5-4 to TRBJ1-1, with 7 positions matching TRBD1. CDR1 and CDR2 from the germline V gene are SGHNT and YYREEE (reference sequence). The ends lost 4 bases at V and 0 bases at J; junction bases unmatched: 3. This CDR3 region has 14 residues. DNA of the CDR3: TGTGCCAGCAGCGTGGACAGGATGAACACTGAAGCTTTCTTT. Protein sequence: CASSVDRMNTEAFF.

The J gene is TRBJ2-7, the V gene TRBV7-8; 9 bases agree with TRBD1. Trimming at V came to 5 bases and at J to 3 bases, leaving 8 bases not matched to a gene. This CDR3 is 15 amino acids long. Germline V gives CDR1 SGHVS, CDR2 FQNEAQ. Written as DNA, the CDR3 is TGTGCCAGCAGCCCACGGGACAGGGTAAACTACGAGCAGTACTTC. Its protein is CASSPRDRVNYEQYF.

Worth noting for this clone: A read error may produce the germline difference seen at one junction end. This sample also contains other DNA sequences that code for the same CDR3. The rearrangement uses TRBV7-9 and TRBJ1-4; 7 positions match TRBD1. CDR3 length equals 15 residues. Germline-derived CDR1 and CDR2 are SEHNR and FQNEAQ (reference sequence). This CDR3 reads CASSRQGVKDEKLFF. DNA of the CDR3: TGCGCCAGCAGCCGACAGGGAGTCAAGGATGAAAAACTGTTTTTT.

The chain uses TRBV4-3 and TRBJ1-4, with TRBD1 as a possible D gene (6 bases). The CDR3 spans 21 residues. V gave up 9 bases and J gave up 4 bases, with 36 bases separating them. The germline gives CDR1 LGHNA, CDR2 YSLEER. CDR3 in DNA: TGCGCCAGTCCCCGGGGGGCCAGGTTCGATCTCCAGGTGATGGGTAATGAAAAACTGTTTTTT. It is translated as CASPRGARFDLQVMGNEKLFF.

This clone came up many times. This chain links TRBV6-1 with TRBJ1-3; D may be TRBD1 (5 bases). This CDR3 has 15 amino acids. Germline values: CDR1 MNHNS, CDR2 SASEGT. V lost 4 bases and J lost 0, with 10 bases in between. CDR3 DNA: TGTGCCAGCAGTGGACAGCCGGACTCTGGAAACACCATATATTTT. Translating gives CASSGQPDSGNTIYF.

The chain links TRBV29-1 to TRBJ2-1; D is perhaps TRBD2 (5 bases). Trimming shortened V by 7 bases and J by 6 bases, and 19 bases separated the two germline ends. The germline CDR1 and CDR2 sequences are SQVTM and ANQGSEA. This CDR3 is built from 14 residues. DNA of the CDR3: TGCAGCGCCGTGGACTCCCCCAGCCCCAATGAGCAGTTCTTC. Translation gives CSAVDSPSPNEQFF.

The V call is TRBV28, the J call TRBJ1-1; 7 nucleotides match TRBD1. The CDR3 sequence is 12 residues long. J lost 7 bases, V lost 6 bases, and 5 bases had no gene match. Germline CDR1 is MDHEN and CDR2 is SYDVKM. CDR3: CASSWGQFEAFF. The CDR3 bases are TGTGCCAGCAGCTGGGGACAGTTTGAAGCTTTCTTT.